This T cell receptor (beta chain) was identified during a study of cytomegalovirus exposure and HLA in healthy donors. Findings and caveats of the study: A classifier reportedly called cytomegalovirus status with high sensitivity and specificity.

Per germline, CDR1 MDHEN and CDR2 SYDVKM. Trimming cost V 6 bases and J 7 bases; bases outside gene matches: 13. CDR3 length: 15 amino acids. Note on this clone: Its antigen remains unknown.

60 Vbeta and 13 Jbeta primers were used in PCR. Assay: immunoSEQ multiplex PCR; the TCRdb copy retains only in-frame clones and omits some. The repertoire shows some 76,000 clones; the top ten hold roughly 2.4%. Specimen: PBMCs. The rearrangement uses TRBV28 and TRBJ2-7; the match to TRBD1 covers 9 bases. The source is a female donor in good health and CMV-seropositive. CDR3 amino acids: CASSLRDRVGEEQYF. The CDR3 DNA follows: TGTGCCAGCAGCCTACGGGACAGGGTGGGGGAAGAGCAGTACTTC.